A selection of T cell receptor beta chains follows, all from one sample in a study of blood T cell repertoires in COVID-19. Here immunoSEQ multiplex PCR was the method, and the copy in TCRdb shows in-frame clones only, minus some. Here the sample spans about 230,000 clones, 86% being singletons. The specimen was PBMCs or T cells enriched from blood (not recorded which). The source is a man between 18 and 35 years old who had recovered from COVID-19. Each CDR3 is given with its conserved first and last residue.

v_gene	j_gene	len	CDR3aa
TRBV6-2/TRBV6-3	TRBJ1-5	15	CASSDGQVSSQPQHF
TRBV4-1	TRBJ2-2	18	CASSQVGVAQGGTGELFF
TRBV5-1	TRBJ2-2	14	CASSFELLTGELFF
TRBV6-5	TRBJ2-5	15	CASRPTGVAQETQYF
TRBV28	TRBJ1-3	12	CASTGNGNTIYF
TRBV10-2	TRBJ1-5	14	CASSDRGGQRPQHF
TRBV7-9	TRBJ1-5	13	CASSLTMNQPQHF
TRBV7-6	TRBJ1-4	14	CASSPREGNEKLFF
TRBV7-2	TRBJ1-3	15	CASSLDTNSGNTIYF
TRBV28	TRBJ1-1	13	CASSFFEFTEAFF
TRBV7-9	TRBJ1-3	16	CASSLVGRISGNTIYF
TRBV19	TRBJ1-6	16	CASSILAGTHNSPLHF
TRBV7-2	TRBJ2-3	16	CASSLAGTGSADTQYF
TRBV6-5	TRBJ1-4	15	CASSYSNRGGEKLFF
TRBV7-9	TRBJ2-7	14	CASSFGTGSYEQYF
TRBV5-8	TRBJ2-7	15	CASSRGSGPSYEQYF
TRBV7-6	TRBJ2-7	17	CASSLEFRGGSSYEQYF